The entry below gives a single T cell receptor beta chain sequence along with its context. This CDR3 has 12 residues. Trimming pared 7 bases from V and 0 bases from J, leaving 7 bases between. From germline, CDR1 is SGHDT and CDR2 YYEEEE. This sample was taken from a study of blood T cell repertoires in COVID-19. Study details: Sample material is recorded as cDNA or gDNA derived from T cells, B-cell-depleted T cells, or PBMCs.

The protocol was immunoSEQ multiplex PCR, while the TCRdb copy is restricted to in-frame clones and leaves out a portion. The data contain about 280,000 clones, 87% of them singletons. The TCR sequence derives from a woman between 45 and 65 years old who had recovered from COVID-19. V gene TRBV5-6 combines with J gene TRBJ1-2; D gene unclear. What was sequenced was peripheral blood. As DNA, the CDR3 is TGTGCCAGCTCTAGAGCTAACTATGGCTACACCTTC. Its translation: CASSRANYGYTF.